This TCR beta chain was recorded in a study of cytomegalovirus exposure and HLA in healthy donors. Study-wide findings and caveats: Earlier analysis yielded a pattern in which most TCR beta V segments were productive about 87% or about 30% of the time.

CDR1 and CDR2 from the germline V gene are SGHKS and YYEKEE (reference sequence). J lost 3 bases, V lost 2 bases, and 6 bases had no gene match. The CDR3 loop spans 17 amino acids. This PCR relied on a set of 60 Vbeta primers and 13 Jbeta primers. Produced via immunoSEQ multiplex PCR; TCRdb's table is partial and in-frame only. The profile shows under 200,000 clones, 62% of them singletons. In the case of this clone: Antigen unknown.

This TCR derives from a man aged 40-55 years in good health and CMV-seronegative. Sequenced sample: PBMCs. The chain carries TRBV5-5 and TRBJ2-3, with 13 bases lining up with TRBD2. This CDR3 is CASSFRTSGSLTDTQYF. In DNA form, the CDR3 reads TGTGCCAGCAGCTTCCGGACTAGCGGGAGTCTGACAGATACGCAGTATTTT.